The source of this TCR beta chain is a study of blood T cell repertoires in COVID-19. As for the study in general: Acute and convalescent COVID-19 samples came from the United States, Italy and Spain.

There are 12 residues in the CDR3. V lost 6 bases to trimming and J lost 2 bases, with 8 bases between them. The repertoire was sequenced with immunoSEQ multiplex PCR; TCRdb's copy has only in-frame clones and lacks some. The sample includes almost 400,000 clones, approximately 90% of them seen just once. Clinical histories supplied by participants themselves formed the basis of cohort assignment. The receptor was derived from a woman aged 30 to 39 with acute COVID-19. Sequenced input: PBMCs or T cells enriched from blood (not recorded which). This chain uses TRBV12-3 or TRBV12-4 with TRBJ2-7; D call uncertain. Written as DNA, the CDR3 is TGTGCCAGCAGCTACGCAACCTACGAGCAGTACTTC. This translates into CASSYATYEQYF.